The rows below give T cell receptor beta chains drawn from one sample of a study of T cell responses to AZD1222 COVID-19 vaccine. Some clones are missing from TCRdb's copy, which holds only in-frame ones; the method was immunoSEQ multiplex PCR. Here the sample spans 90,000 to 150,000 clones, around 87% being singletons. The source was peripheral blood, collected on day 0 of AZD1222 vaccination. The source of these receptors is an adult in good health. The CDR3 runs from the conserved cysteine through the conserved F or W. The D gene is left open where the match is weak. Only part of the rows carry a size: once, few, many, or a class if the clone is expanded.

>TRBD1|TRBJ1-3|NA|TRBV18
TGTGCCAGCTCCCAGGGACAGGGGGCAACTGGAAACACCATATATTTT
CASSQGQGATGNTIYF
>NA|TRBJ1-4|NA|TRBV29-1
TGCAGCGTTGAAGGCACCAGGGACTCCGAAAAACTGTTTTTT
CSVEGTRDSEKLFF
>NA|TRBJ1-2|NA|TRBV18
TGTGCCAGCTCACTTAGCAGTCCTTATGGCTACACCTTC
CASSLSSPYGYTF
>NA|TRBJ1-4|NA|TRBV29-1
TGCAGCGCTGCCCCCAGTTTGGGAGAAAAACTGTTTTTT
CSAAPSLGEKLFF
>NA|TRBJ1-4|NA|TRBV10-3
TGTGCCATCAGTGAGTCTAAGGGACACGGGACTAATGAAAAACTGTTTTTT
CAISESKGHGTNEKLFF
>NA|TRBJ1-3|NA|TRBV7-9
TGTGCCAGCACCCCCCAGGCAGGGGGAAACACCATATATTTT
CASTPQAGGNTIYF
>NA|TRBJ1-2|NA|TRBV25-1
TGTGCCAGCAGTGAGTCGTCCGGAGGGAGCTATGGCTACACCTTC
CASSESSGGSYGYTF
>NA|TRBJ1-3|NA|TRBV7-2
TGTGCCAGCAGCTCCGACAGAAGCTCTGGAAACACCATATATTTT
CASSSDRSSGNTIYF
>NA|TRBJ1-1|NA|TRBV4-1
TGCGCCAGCAGCCAACTCGGTTATGAGACTGAAGCTTTCTTT
CASSQLGYETEAFF
>NA|TRBJ1-5|NA|TRBV19
TGTGCCAGTGGAACGGGGCAGCTACTCAATCAGCCCCAGCATTTT
CASGTGQLLNQPQHF
>NA|TRBJ1-6|NA|TRBV4-3
TGCGCCAGCAGCCAAACTATCGCAGGGGACAATTCACCCCTCCACTTT
CASSQTIAGDNSPLHF
>NA|TRBJ1-6|NA|TRBV14
TGTGCCAGCAGCCCAAGTAACGGATTGGGTCCCCTCCACTTT
CASSPSNGLGPLHF
>NA|TRBJ1-5|NA|TRBV10-3
TGTGCCATCAGCGAGGCAGCACCTCAGCCCCAGCATTTT
CAISEAAPQPQHF
>TRBD2|TRBJ2-5|NA|TRBV9
TGTGCCAGCAGCGGAGGACTAGCGGGGGGGCCGGAGACCCAGTACTTC
CASSGGLAGGPETQYF
>NA|TRBJ2-1|NA|TRBV27
TGTGCCAGCAGTAACGACCGCGAGCAGTTCTTC
CASSNDREQFF
>NA|TRBJ1-5|NA|TRBV5-8
TGTGCCAGCAGAGCCCCTACTGGACCCAATCAGCCCCAGCATTTT
CASRAPTGPNQPQHF
>NA|TRBJ1-5|NA|TRBV19
TGTGCCAGTAGTATAATAGGACTCAATCAGCCCCAGCATTTT
CASSIIGLNQPQHF
>NA|TRBJ1-6|NA|TRBV5-1
TGCGCCAGCAGCTTGGCCCCTGGGAATTCACCCCTCCACTTT
CASSLAPGNSPLHF
>TRBD2|TRBJ2-1|NA|TRBV4-2
TGTGCCAGCAGCCAGGAGCCTGGACTAGCGGGGGGTGAGCAGTTCTTC
CASSQEPGLAGGEQFF
>NA|TRBJ2-7|NA|TRBV7-9
TGTGCCAGCAGCCCAGTGGGCGACGAGCAGTACTTC
CASSPVGDEQYF
>NA|TRBJ1-1|NA|TRBV5-4
TGTGCCAGCAGCTTGCGGGACACTGAAGCTTTCTTT
CASSLRDTEAFF
>NA|TRBJ1-1|NA|TRBV7-2
TGTGCCAGCAGCTTAGTCGGGAAAGGATTTCGGCCTGAAGCTTTCTTT
CASSLVGKGFRPEAFF
>NA|TRBJ1-3|NA|TRBV6-5
TGTGCCAGCAGTCTCGGTCCCACCATATATTTT
CASSLGPTIYF
>NA|TRBJ2-4|NA|TRBV4-3
TGCGCCAGCAGCCAAGACGGGGGGCGGGGAAACATTCAGTACTTC
CASSQDGGRGNIQYF
>TRBD1|TRBJ1-5|NA|TRBV6-1
TGTGCCAGCAGTGAGGGACAGGCGATTCAGCCCCAGCATTTT
CASSEGQAIQPQHF
>TRBD1|TRBJ2-5|NA|TRBV9
TGTGCCAGCAGCTTGGATAGACAGGGTCTGGGAGAGACCCAGTACTTC
CASSLDRQGLGETQYF
>NA|TRBJ1-1|NA|TRBV29-1
TGCAGCGCCCGTCGGCCGAACACTGAAGCTTTCTTT
CSARRPNTEAFF
>TRBD2|TRBJ2-1|NA|TRBV4-3
TGCGCCAGCAGCCCCTACCCGACTAGCGGGGGGGACAATGAGCAGTTCTTC
CASSPYPTSGGDNEQFF
>NA|TRBJ2-4|NA|TRBV4-2
TGTGCCAGCAGCCAAGAGCGACCACGGAGGATAGCCAAAAACATTCAGTACTTC
CASSQERPRRIAKNIQYF
>NA|TRBJ2-7|once|TRBV21-1
TGTGCCGGTGTCAACCCGACAGGGTCCCACGAGCAGTACTTC
CAGVNPTGSHEQYF
>NA|TRBJ2-1|NA|TRBV12-5
TGTGCTAGTGGTTCAACTTTGGGGGGTCGGCAGTTCTTC
CASGSTLGGRQFF
>NA|TRBJ1-2|NA|TRBV3-1/TRBV3-2
TGTGCCAGCAGCCAAGAGGACTATGGCTACACCTTC
CASSQEDYGYTF
>NA|TRBJ2-1|NA|TRBV7-3
TGTGCCAGCAGCTCCACTCGGTCCCTCGAGCAGTTCTTC
CASSSTRSLEQFF
>NA|TRBJ1-1|NA|TRBV6-5
TGTGCCAGCCTGTTTTTAGGGCGGGACACTGAAGCTTTCTTT
CASLFLGRDTEAFF
>NA|TRBJ1-1|once|TRBV21-1
TGTGCCGGCCTAAAGAGAAATCCCAGGGGTCGGCTAAACACTGAAGCTTTCTTT
CAGLKRNPRGRLNTEAFF
>TRBD2|TRBJ2-3|NA|TRBV5-1
TGCGCCAGCAGCTTGACCGGGACTAGCAGCACAGATACGCAGTATTTT
CASSLTGTSSTDTQYF